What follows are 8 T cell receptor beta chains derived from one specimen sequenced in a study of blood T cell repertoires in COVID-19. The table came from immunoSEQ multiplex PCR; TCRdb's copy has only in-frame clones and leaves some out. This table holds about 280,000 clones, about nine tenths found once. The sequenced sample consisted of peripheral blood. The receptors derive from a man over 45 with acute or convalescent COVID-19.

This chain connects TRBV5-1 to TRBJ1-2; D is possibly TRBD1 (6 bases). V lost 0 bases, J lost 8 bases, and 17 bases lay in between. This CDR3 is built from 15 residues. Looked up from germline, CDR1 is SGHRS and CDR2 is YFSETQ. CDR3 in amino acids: CASSLVGQGNKGYTF. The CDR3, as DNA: TGCGCCAGCAGCTTGGTTGGGCAGGGGAATAAGGGCTACACCTTC. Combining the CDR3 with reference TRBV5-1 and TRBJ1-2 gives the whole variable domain KAGVTQTPRYLIKTRGQQVTLSCSPISGHRSVSWYQQTPGQGLQFLFEYFSETQRNKGNFPGRFSGRQFSNSRSEMNVSTLELGDSALYLCASSLVGQGNKGYTFGSGTRLTVV.

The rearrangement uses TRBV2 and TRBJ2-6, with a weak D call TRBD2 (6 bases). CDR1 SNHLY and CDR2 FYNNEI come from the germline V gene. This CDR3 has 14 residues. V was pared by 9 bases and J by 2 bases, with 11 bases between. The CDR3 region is CASQTGAGANVLTF. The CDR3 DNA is TGTGCCAGTCAAACGGGGGCTGGGGCCAACGTCCTGACTTTC. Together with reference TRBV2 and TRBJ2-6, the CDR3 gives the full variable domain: EPEVTQTPSHQVTQMGQEVILRCVPISNHLYFYWYRQILGQKVEFLVSFYNNEISEKSEIFDDQFSVERPDGSNFTLKIRSTKLEDSAMYFCASQTGAGANVLTFGAGSRLTVL.

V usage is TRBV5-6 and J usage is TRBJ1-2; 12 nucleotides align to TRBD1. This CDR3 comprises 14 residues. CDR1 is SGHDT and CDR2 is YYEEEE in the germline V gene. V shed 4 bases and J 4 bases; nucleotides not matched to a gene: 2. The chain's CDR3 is CASSPGQGAYGYTF. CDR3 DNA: TGTGCCAGCAGCCCGGGACAGGGGGCCTATGGCTACACCTTC.

CDR3 sequence reads: CASSTAGGSDTEAFF. Written as DNA, the CDR3 is TGTGCCAGCTCCACCGCAGGGGGGTCGGACACTGAAGCTTTCTTT. V gene TRBV18 combines with J gene TRBJ1-1; 7 nucleotides match TRBD1. The CDR3 length is 15 residues. CDR1 and CDR2 (germline): KGHSH, LQKENI. V was clipped by 6 bases and J by 3 bases; unmatched bases: 10. The full variable domain, in which reference TRBV18 and TRBJ1-1 provide the parts outside the CDR3, is NAGVMQNPRHLVRRRGQEARLRCSPMKGHSHVYWYRQLPEEGLKFMVYLQKENIIDESGMPKERFSAEFPKEGPSILRIQQVVRGDSAAYFCASSTAGGSDTEAFFGQGTRLTVV.

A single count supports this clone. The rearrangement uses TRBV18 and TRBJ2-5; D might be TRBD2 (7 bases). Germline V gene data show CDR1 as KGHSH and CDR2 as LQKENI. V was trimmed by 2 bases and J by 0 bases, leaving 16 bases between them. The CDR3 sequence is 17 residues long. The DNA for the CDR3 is TGTGCCAGCTCACCATTGGGGGGGCGACGATACCAAGAGACCCAGTACTTC. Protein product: CASSPLGGRRYQETQYF. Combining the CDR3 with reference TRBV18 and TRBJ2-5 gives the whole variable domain NAGVMQNPRHLVRRRGQEARLRCSPMKGHSHVYWYRQLPEEGLKFMVYLQKENIIDESGMPKERFSAEFPKEGPSILRIQQVVRGDSAAYFCASSPLGGRRYQETQYFGPGTRLLVL.

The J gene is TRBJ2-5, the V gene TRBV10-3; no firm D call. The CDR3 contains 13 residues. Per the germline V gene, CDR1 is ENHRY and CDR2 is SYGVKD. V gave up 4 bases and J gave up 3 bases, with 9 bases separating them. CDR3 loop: CAISALLKETQYF. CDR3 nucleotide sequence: TGTGCCATCAGTGCACTGCTTAAAGAGACCCAGTACTTC.

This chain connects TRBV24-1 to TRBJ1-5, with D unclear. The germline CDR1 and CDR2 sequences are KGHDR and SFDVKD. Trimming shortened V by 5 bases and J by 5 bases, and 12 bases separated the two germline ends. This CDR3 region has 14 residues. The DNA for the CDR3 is TGTGCCACCAGTGGTGCGGGGAGTCATCAGCCCCAGCATTTT. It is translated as CATSGAGSHQPQHF.

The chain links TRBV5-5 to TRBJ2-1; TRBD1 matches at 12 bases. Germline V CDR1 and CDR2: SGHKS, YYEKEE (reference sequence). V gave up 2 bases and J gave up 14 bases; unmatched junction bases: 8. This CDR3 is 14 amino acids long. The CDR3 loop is CASSFRDRGRGEFF. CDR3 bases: TGTGCCAGCAGCTTCCGGGACAGGGGGCGCGGTGAGTTCTTC.